These T cell receptor beta chains were read from a single sample in a study of Graves' ophthalmopathy and Graves' hyperthyroidism. One entry per CDR3 protein, called by TCRdb with MiXCR from the multiplex PCR reads. This table has approximately 460,000 distinct CDR3 sequences, 14% appearing once. What was sequenced was blood. These TCRs come from a woman aged 30 to 39 with Graves' ophthalmopathy. Each CDR3 is given with its conserved first and last residue. The D gene is left open where the match is weak. A row's size may be missing; if present it is once, few, many or a size class.

d_call j_call v_call clone_size cdr3_aa cdr3_nt
- TRBJ1-5 TRBV4-2 many CASSQGRHGSNQPQHF TGTGCCAGCAGCCAGGGAAGGCATGGGAGCAATCAGCCCCAGCATTTT
TRBD2 TRBJ2-7 TRBV20-1 many CSAPKGLAGSDEQYF TGCAGTGCCCCCAAGGGGCTAGCGGGAAGCGACGAGCAGTACTTC
- TRBJ2-7 TRBV5-1 - CASSYAIDTLGDEQYF TGCGCCAGCAGCTACGCAATCGACACGTTAGGGGACGAGCAGTACTTC
- TRBJ2-5 TRBV7-2 many CASSTEGTQYF TGTGCCAGCAGCACAGAAGGGACCCAGTACTTC
- TRBJ1-1 TRBV7-9 - CASSSTGLILNTEAFF TGTGCCAGCAGCTCGACGGGCCTTATTTTGAACACTGAAGCTTTCTTT
- TRBJ2-7 TRBV7-2 many CASSRAGERSYEQYF TGTGCCAGCAGCCGGGCCGGGGAAAGGTCCTACGAGCAGTACTTC
- TRBJ2-5 TRBV6-5 many CASSYTKGPQETQYF TGTGCCAGCAGTTACACAAAGGGACCTCAAGAGACCCAGTACTTC
- TRBJ2-2 TRBV30 many CAWISQHAGELFF TGTGCCTGGATCAGCCAGCACGCCGGGGAGCTGTTTTTT
TRBD2 TRBJ2-7 TRBV20-1 many CSAAPSGTTYEQYF TGCAGTGCTGCACCTAGCGGGACAACCTACGAGCAGTACTTC
TRBD2 TRBJ2-2 TRBV7-8 many CASSVAGGSNTGELFF TGTGCCAGCAGTGTGGCGGGGGGCTCGAACACCGGGGAGCTGTTTTTT
TRBD1 TRBJ1-5 TRBV28 many CASSSTSDRVVEPQHF TGTGCCAGCAGTTCGACCTCGGACAGGGTGGTTGAGCCCCAGCATTTT
- TRBJ1-1 TRBV6-1 - CASSPLDRPAFF TGTGCCAGCAGTCCGCTTGACAGACCAGCTTTCTTT
TRBD1 TRBJ2-5 TRBV11-2 many CASSRDRERVGVQETQYF TGTGCCAGCAGCCGGGACAGGGAGAGAGTTGGAGTACAAGAGACCCAGTACTTC
TRBD1 TRBJ2-5 TRBV15 - CATSSGTAQGTQYF TGTGCCACCAGCAGTGGGACAGCCCAGGGGACCCAGTACTTC
- TRBJ1-6 TRBV19 - CASSTRQVLNSPLHF TGTGCCAGTAGTACTCGACAGGTCTTAAATTCACCCCTCCACTTT
- TRBJ1-3 TRBV28 many CASSYLVSGNTIYF TGTGCCAGCAGTTACCTGGTCTCTGGAAACACCATATATTTT
TRBD2 TRBJ2-7 TRBV10-3 many CASGGDAGGEQYF TGTGCCTCCGGTGGGGACGCGGGGGGCGAGCAGTACTTC
- TRBJ2-7 TRBV7-8 - CASSFWEAHEQYF TGTGCCAGCAGCTTCTGGGAAGCCCACGAGCAGTACTTC
TRBD1 TRBJ2-7 TRBV27 - CASSARDRDEQYF TGTGCCAGCAGTGCACGGGACAGGGACGAGCAGTACTTC
- TRBJ1-1 TRBV13 many CASSPALNTEAFF TGTGCCAGCAGCCCTGCTCTGAACACTGAAGCTTTCTTT
- TRBJ2-5 TRBV7-8 many CASSSQNSDQETQYF TGTGCCAGCAGCTCCCAAAACAGTGACCAAGAGACCCAGTACTTC
TRBD1 TRBJ1-5 TRBV19 - CASREGQTSNQPQHF TGTGCCAGTAGGGAGGGACAGACGAGCAATCAGCCCCAGCATTTT
TRBD1 TRBJ1-1 TRBV12-3/TRBV12-4 many CASSYQGVPEAFF TGTGCCAGCAGTTATCAGGGGGTCCCTGAAGCTTTCTTT
- TRBJ1-2 TRBV20-1 - CSARDRGGAYGYTF TGCAGTGCTAGAGATCGGGGGGGAGCGTATGGCTACACCTTC
TRBD2 TRBJ2-7 TRBV6-5 many CASSYSAGGVYEQYF TGTGCCAGCAGTTATAGTGCGGGAGGCGTCTACGAGCAGTACTTC
TRBD1 TRBJ1-1 TRBV5-1 once CASSLGDRGVNTEAFF TGCGCCAGCAGCCTGGGGGACAGGGGTGTGAACACTGAAGCTTTCTTT
- TRBJ1-6 TRBV30 - CAWSQDRIGSPLHF TGTGCCTGGAGTCAAGACAGAATCGGTTCACCCCTCCACTTT
- TRBJ1-5 TRBV28 many CASNVFAWRGDQPQHF TGTGCCAGCAATGTTTTTGCCTGGCGGGGCGATCAGCCCCAGCATTTT
- TRBJ2-2 TRBV10-3 - CAITETWGDLGTGELFF TGTGCCATCACCGAGACATGGGGCGACCTGGGAACCGGGGAGCTGTTTTTT
TRBD1 TRBJ1-2 TRBV18 few CASSPLGQGTNYGYTF TGTGCCAGCTCACCACTGGGACAGGGAACAAACTATGGCTACACCTTC
- TRBJ2-7 TRBV7-4 many CASSLARGLCSYEQYF TGTGCCAGCAGCTTAGCTAGGGGCCTTTGCTCCTACGAGCAGTACTTC
TRBD1 TRBJ2-7 TRBV14 many CASSQEWTGGSEQYF TGTGCCAGCAGCCAAGAGTGGACAGGGGGTAGCGAGCAGTACTTC
- TRBJ2-7 TRBV28 many CASSPLGGVWEQYF TGTGCCAGCAGTCCACTAGGCGGGGTCTGGGAGCAGTACTTC
- TRBJ2-7 TRBV10-3 many CAISPSGASEQYF TGTGCCATCAGCCCGTCGGGGGCAAGCGAGCAGTACTTC
- TRBJ1-6 TRBV6-5 many CASSYGWSPGENSPLHF TGTGCCAGCAGTTACGGGTGGTCTCCCGGGGAGAATTCACCCCTCCACTTT
- TRBJ1-2 TRBV19 many CASYNGGGYTF TGTGCCAGTTACAACGGGGGAGGCTACACCTTC
- TRBJ1-2 TRBV30 many CAWSVKGGYTF TGTGCCTGGAGTGTAAAAGGGGGCTACACCTTC
TRBD1 TRBJ1-2 TRBV19 many CASSWTGASYGYTF TGTGCCAGTAGTTGGACAGGGGCAAGCTATGGCTACACCTTC
TRBD2 TRBJ2-3 TRBV7-2 - CASSLRTSVDTQYF TGTGCCAGCAGCTTAAGGACTAGTGTAGATACGCAGTATTTT
TRBD2 TRBJ2-7 TRBV28 many CASSPRVSRGAYEQYF TGTGCCAGCAGTCCTCGAGTGTCACGGGGGGCCTACGAGCAGTACTTC
- TRBJ1-1 TRBV11-3 many CASSSFPTVNTEAFF TGTGCCAGCAGCTCCTTCCCGACAGTTAACACTGAAGCTTTCTTT
- TRBJ1-5 TRBV6-5 many CASSFYRDQPQHF TGTGCCAGCAGTTTTTACAGGGATCAGCCCCAGCATTTT
- TRBJ1-2 TRBV28 many CASSSSKGEGRGYTF TGTGCCAGCAGTTCCTCTAAGGGCGAGGGTCGCGGCTACACCTTC
TRBD2 TRBJ2-7 TRBV6-1 many CASSERDYYEQYF TGTGCCAGCAGTGAGCGGGACTACTACGAGCAGTACTTC
- TRBJ1-2 TRBV29-1 many CSVEGGPGLYGYTF TGCAGCGTTGAAGGGGGGCCGGGTCTCTATGGCTACACCTTC
- TRBJ2-7 TRBV7-9 - CASSVDRDYEQYF TGTGCCAGCAGCGTGGACAGAGACTACGAGCAGTACTTC
TRBD1 TRBJ1-6 TRBV6-1 many CASRQGQGSSYNSPLHF TGTGCCAGCAGACAGGGACAGGGTAGCTCCTATAATTCACCCCTCCACTTT
- TRBJ1-3 TRBV29-1 - CSAGENSGNTIYF TGCAGCGCGGGGGAAAACTCTGGAAACACCATATATTTT
TRBD1 TRBJ1-1 TRBV6-1 - CASSRQGLTEAFF TGTGCCAGCAGTCGACAGGGGTTAACTGAAGCTTTCTTT
TRBD2 TRBJ2-2 TRBV19 many CASSTRTSPTGELFF TGTGCCAGTAGTACCCGGACTAGCCCAACCGGGGAGCTGTTTTTT
TRBD2 TRBJ2-2 TRBV2 many CASSPLGGRDRTGELFF TGTGCCAGCAGTCCCCTGGGCGGGAGGGATCGGACCGGGGAGCTGTTTTTT
TRBD1 TRBJ2-5 TRBV20-1 many CSAIYDRGGQETQYF TGCAGTGCTATCTACGACAGGGGGGGACAAGAGACCCAGTACTTC
TRBD2 TRBJ2-2 TRBV7-2 - CASTPGTSYGELFF TGTGCCAGCACCCCCGGGACTAGCTACGGGGAGCTGTTTTTT